This paragraph reports one TCR beta chain. The antigen is unknown. Evenly divided among several immunoSEQ plates was the genomic DNA of each subset. Sequencing was performed with immunoSEQ multiplex PCR; in TCRdb, only in-frame clones are kept and a portion is missing. The profile covers about 600,000 clones, with roughly 79% appearing a single time and 12% taken by the ten largest. This entry is derived from a study of shared clonotypes between healthy human individuals. Study as a whole: Sampling drew on donors who were a couple of women and three men aged 18 to 49.

Study-wide findings and caveats: Donor clonotype sharing was expected to depend on sequencing depth.

Trimming removed 6 bases from V and 4 bases from J; junction bases left unmatched: 9. CDR1 and CDR2 (germline): SNHLY, FYNNEI. The CDR3 is made up of 15 amino acids. The chain is built from TRBV2 and TRBJ2-4; TRBD1 matches 7 bases. The receptor was derived from a woman aged 40 to 50 in good health. Some clones in this sample may be carry-over from other donors' samples. The specimen sequenced was PBMCs. The CDR3 nucleotides are TGTGCCAGCAGCTCGACCCCGGGACAGAAAAACATTCAGTACTTC. Protein: CASSSTPGQKNIQYF.